Following are 30 T cell receptor beta chains from one sample sequenced in a study of cytomegalovirus exposure and HLA in healthy donors. TCRdb keeps only in-frame clones here, not all; method: immunoSEQ multiplex PCR. Altogether a few hundred thousand clones are present, 90% being singletons, with the ten largest covering just over 3%. Sequencing was done on a sample of PBMCs. All receptors derive from a woman in her twenties or thirties in good health and CMV-seronegative.

The rearrangement joins TRBV5-5 to TRBJ2-2; 8 bases align to TRBD2. Germline V gives CDR1 SGHKS, CDR2 YYEKEE (reference sequence). V lost 4 bases and J lost 4; bases outside the gene matches: 9. This CDR3 spans 16 amino acids. The DNA for the CDR3 is TGTGCCAGCAGCCCCCAAGCGGGAGTGAGCACCGGGGAGCTGTTTTTT. As protein: CASSPQAGVSTGELFF.

The chain has TRBV10-3 and TRBJ2-1; possible D gene TRBD2, 5 bases. Trimming took 10 bases from V and 0 from J, leaving 10 bases between them. The CDR3 spans 13 residues. Looked up from germline, CDR1 is ENHRY and CDR2 is SYGVKD. The CDR3: CATIGLSYNEQFF. The CDR3, as DNA: TGTGCCACCATTGGACTCTCCTACAATGAGCAGTTCTTC.

This chain links TRBV27 with TRBJ1-5; D may be TRBD1 (5 bases). CDR3 size: 16 residues. The V end was cut by 5 bases, the J end by 4 bases, with 18 bases between. Germline V gene data show CDR1 as MNHEY and CDR2 as SMNVEV (reference sequence). CDR3 DNA: TGTGCCAGCAGTGGCCGACCGCAGGGTGGGAATCAGCCCCAGCATTTT. Residues: CASSGRPQGGNQPQHF.

The sample holds a few counts of this clone. The V gene is TRBV13, the J gene TRBJ2-7, with TRBD2 matching over 7 bases. This CDR3 comprises 15 residues. V was clipped by 3 bases and J by 5 bases; unmatched bases: 10. Per the germline V gene, CDR1 is PRHDT and CDR2 is FYEKMQ (reference sequence). The CDR3 region is CASSFRGGSRHEQYF. In DNA, the CDR3 is TGTGCCAGCAGCTTCCGAGGCGGGAGTCGCCACGAGCAGTACTTC.

The chain carries TRBV12-1 and TRBJ2-3; TRBD1 is the table's D call, not checked against the DNA. TRBV12-1 is an annotated pseudogene. The CDR3 is made up of 14 amino acids. The CDR3: CASSFKDRADTQYF. The DNA of the CDR3 is TGTGCCAGCAGCTTTAAGGACAGGGCAGATACGCAGTATTTT.

V and J are TRBV27 and TRBJ1-1; D is ambiguous. V gave up 1 base and J gave up 6 bases, with 12 bases separating them. This CDR3 region has 14 residues. The germline V gene encodes CDR1 MNHEY and CDR2 SMNVEV (reference sequence). The CDR3 DNA sequence: TGTGCCAGCAGTTTATTGACTGATGGTCCTGAAGCTTTCTTT. This gives the protein CASSLLTDGPEAFF.

The chain links TRBV9 to TRBJ2-2; weak D call: TRBD2 (5 bases). Germline CDR1 is SGDLS and CDR2 is YYNGEE. The CDR3 loop spans 15 amino acids. V was shortened by 0 bases and J by 3 bases, with 9 bases between the two germline ends. CDR3 nucleotide sequence: TGTGCCAGCAGCGTAGGGAGGACCTACACCGGGGAGCTGTTTTTT. This gives the protein CASSVGRTYTGELFF.

With respect to this clone: This CDR3 is also generated by other DNA sequences in the sample. The chain couples TRBV28 to TRBJ2-7, with 7 bases matching TRBD1. The junction had 3 bases not matched to a gene; V was cut back by 6 bases and J by 4 bases. Germline V gene data show CDR1 as MDHEN and CDR2 as SYDVKM. The CDR3 has 12 amino acids. In nucleotides, the CDR3 is TGTGCCAGCAGCGGGGACAGTTACGAGCAGTACTTC. Translated: CASSGDSYEQYF.

This chain links TRBV19 with TRBJ2-7, with D tentatively TRBD1 (6 bases). Trimming stripped 3 bases from V and 0 bases from J, with 12 bases between. Germline loops: CDR1 LNHDA, CDR2 SQIVND (reference sequence). The CDR3 is 15 residues long. CDR3 in DNA: TGTGCCAGTAGTATGGCATGGGACACCTCCTACGAGCAGTACTTC. Translated, it gives CASSMAWDTSYEQYF.

This chain joins TRBV10-3 and TRBJ2-7, with D possibly being TRBD1 (6 bases). This CDR3 contains 15 residues. Trimming pared 3 bases from V and 4 bases from J, leaving 16 bases between. Germline values: CDR1 ENHRY, CDR2 SYGVKD. This CDR3 reads CAISDLGTSLYEQYF. CDR3 DNA: TGTGCCATCAGTGATCTCGGGACAAGCTTATACGAGCAGTACTTC.

The V gene is TRBV7-8, the J gene TRBJ2-5, with 7 bases identical to TRBD2. J lost 4 bases, V lost 5 bases, and 7 bases had no gene match. Germline values: CDR1 SGHVS, CDR2 FQNEAQ. This CDR3 comprises 14 residues. The CDR3 sequence: CASSHRRGTETQYF. The CDR3 region has the DNA TGTGCCAGCAGCCACAGGCGGGGGACAGAGACCCAGTACTTC.

This clone came up once. The rearrangement uses TRBV25-1 and TRBJ2-7; D tentatively reads TRBD1 or TRBD2 (6 bases each). The V and J ends lost 6 bases and 4 bases respectively, with 28 bases between them. The CDR3 spans 18 residues. Germline CDR1 and CDR2: MGHDK and SYGVNS. This chain's CDR3 is CASSAVDSGLGIQYEQYF. The DNA of the CDR3 is TGTGCCAGCAGCGCTGTGGACAGCGGGCTGGGGATACAATACGAGCAGTACTTC.

This chain joins TRBV19 and TRBJ1-5, with 9 bases that match TRBD1. The CDR3 spans 15 residues. The V gene end was trimmed by 4 bases and the J gene end by 1 base; junction bases not matched to a gene: 2. CDR1 is LNHDA and CDR2 is SQIVND in the germline V gene (reference sequence). The CDR3 DNA reads as TGTGCCAGTAGTAAGGGGACAGGGAGCAATCAGCCCCAGCATTTT. It encodes CASSKGTGSNQPQHF. Based on the CDR3 plus reference TRBV19 and TRBJ1-5, the full variable domain is DGGITQSPKYLFRKEGQNVTLSCEQNLNHDAMYWYRQDPGQGLRLIYYSQIVNDFQKGDIAEGYSVSREKKESFPLTVTSAQKNPTAFYLCASSKGTGSNQPQHFGDGTRLSIL.

This rearrangement joins TRBV15 to TRBJ2-7, with D possibly matching TRBD1 (6 bases). V lost 1 base and J lost 3, with 7 bases in between. This CDR3 has 13 residues. Germline-derived CDR1 and CDR2 are LNHNV and YYDKDF (reference sequence). CDR3 in DNA: TGTGCCACCAGCAGAGTGGACAGCTACGAGCAGTACTTC. Translating it yields CATSRVDSYEQYF.

The V call is TRBV28, the J call TRBJ1-5, with 8 bases matching TRBD1. The CDR3 consists of 17 residues. V dropped 4 bases and J dropped 0; count of bases not matched to a gene: 8. The V gene's germline CDR1 is MDHEN and CDR2 SYDVKM. CDR3 residues: CASSYGTGRFSNQPQHF. DNA for the CDR3: TGTGCCAGCAGTTACGGGACAGGTCGGTTTAGCAATCAGCCCCAGCATTTT.

This clone was recorded only once. J is TRBJ1-1 and V is TRBV2; no definite D call. Germline V gene lookup returns CDR1 SNHLY and CDR2 FYNNEI. CDR3 length equals 11 residues. Between the trimmed V and J ends, which lost 11 bases and 1 base, there was a span of 8 bases. DNA for the CDR3: TGTGCCGGTCAGGAGAACACTGAAGCTTTCTTT. Translated, it gives CAGQENTEAFF.

The rearrangement uses TRBV7-9 and TRBJ2-2; D unclear. Germline CDR1 reads SEHNR; CDR2 reads FQNEAQ (reference sequence). CDR3 length equals 12 residues. Deletions cut 3 bases from V and 6 bases from J, with 5 bases between. The CDR3 DNA is TGTGCCAGCAGCTTTGGGGCCGGGGAGCTGTTTTTT. Translation gives CASSFGAGELFF.

This chain links TRBV27 with TRBJ2-7; D ambiguous. Trimming shortened V by 3 bases and J by 2 bases, and 8 bases separated the two germline ends. Germline CDR1 MNHEY, CDR2 SMNVEV (reference sequence). CDR3 length equals 13 residues. CDR3: CASSFRQTYEQYF. The CDR3, as DNA: TGTGCCAGCAGTTTCCGTCAGACCTACGAGCAGTACTTC.

The rearrangement joins TRBV7-2 to TRBJ2-3, with D unresolved. The CDR3 is made up of 14 amino acids. The germline V gene has CDR1 SGHTA and CDR2 FQGNSA. The germline V and J ends were trimmed by 1 base and 2 bases, with 7 bases remaining between them. CDR3 residues: CASSLVLSTDTQYF. CDR3 in DNA: TGTGCCAGCAGCTTAGTCCTTTCCACAGATACGCAGTATTTT.

The V and J genes are TRBV5-1 and TRBJ1-1, with D maybe TRBD1 (5 bases). V gave up 2 bases and J gave up 0 bases, with 14 bases separating them. The CDR3 has 16 residues. CDR1 SGHRS and CDR2 YFSETQ come from the germline V gene. In DNA form, the CDR3 reads TGCGCCAGCAGCTTACGTACAGGTATCATGAACACTGAAGCTTTCTTT. Protein product: CASSLRTGIMNTEAFF.

The chain uses TRBV27 and TRBJ2-2, with 9 bases lining up with TRBD1. The CDR3 is 15 residues long. In germline, CDR1 is MNHEY, CDR2 SMNVEV (reference sequence). V lost 6 bases, J lost 7 bases, and 9 bases stayed unmatched. The DNA of the CDR3 is TGTGCCAGCAGCGATACCGGGACAGGGAACGGGGAGCTGTTTTTT. It translates to CASSDTGTGNGELFF.

The chain has TRBV27 and TRBJ2-1; the match to TRBD2 covers 9 bases. V lost 3 bases, J lost 0 bases, and 3 bases stayed unmatched. Germline values: CDR1 MNHEY, CDR2 SMNVEV (reference sequence). The CDR3 spans 16 residues. DNA of the CDR3: TGTGCCAGCAGTTTGATAGCGGGAGCCTCCTACAATGAGCAGTTCTTC. Protein: CASSLIAGASYNEQFF.

The rearrangement joins TRBV29-1 to TRBJ2-5; the D call may be TRBD1 or TRBD2 (5 bases each). The length of the CDR3 is 14 residues. Germline V CDR1 and CDR2: SQVTM, ANQGSEA. V gave up 4 bases and J gave up 2 bases, with 14 bases separating them. Here the CDR3 reads CSVAESGAQETQYF. In DNA form, the CDR3 reads TGCAGCGTTGCCGAATCCGGGGCACAAGAGACCCAGTACTTC.

This clone was detected once. The chain carries TRBV9 and TRBJ2-3; tentative D call: TRBD2 (6 bases). The germline gives CDR1 SGDLS, CDR2 YYNGEE. The CDR3 has 14 residues. Trimming removed 4 bases at V and 6 bases at J, with 15 bases between. The CDR3 DNA is TGTGCCAGCAGCTCCACTAGCTTTTTGGATACGCAGTATTTT. Residues: CASSSTSFLDTQYF.

The chain links TRBV29-1 to TRBJ2-1; the D is unclear. The CDR3 covers 16 residues. The ends were cut back, 2 bases at V and 1 base at J, with 15 bases in the middle. CDR1 and CDR2 from the germline V gene are SQVTM and ANQGSEA. As DNA, the CDR3 is TGCAGCGTTGAACCTTTTGACTCTGGGTCCTACAATGAGCAGTTCTTC. It is translated as CSVEPFDSGSYNEQFF.

This chain links TRBV5-6 with TRBJ2-5; D remains unclear. V was trimmed by 0 bases and J by 2 bases, leaving 8 bases between them. The CDR3 has 14 residues. CDR1 is SGHDT, CDR2 YYEEEE, per germline. The CDR3 nucleotides are TGTGCCAGCAGCTTGGCTGCCGGGCAAGAGACCCAGTACTTC. Its translation is CASSLAAGQETQYF.

This rearrangement joins TRBV28 to TRBJ1-5, with a tentative D call TRBD1 (5 bases). Germline V gene lookup returns CDR1 MDHEN and CDR2 SYDVKM. The length of the CDR3 is 15 residues. Between the trimmed V and J ends, which lost 5 bases and 4 bases, there was a span of 15 bases. CDR3 residues: CASSLGHLGNQPQHF. CDR3 coding DNA: TGTGCCAGCAGTCTCGGACACCTGGGGAATCAGCCCCAGCATTTT.

As to this clone: Other nucleotide sequences from this sample produce the same CDR3. The chain employs TRBV5-6 and TRBJ2-1; D not resolved. Germline V gene sequence: CDR1 SGHDT, CDR2 YYEEEE. This CDR3 region has 12 residues. Deletions cut 2 bases from V and 5 bases from J, with 5 bases between. Here the CDR3 DNA reads TGTGCCAGCAGCTTTGGAGACAATGAGCAGTTCTTC. Its protein product is CASSFGDNEQFF.

This chain joins TRBV5-1 and TRBJ2-3, with D unclear. This CDR3 comprises 13 residues. V was pared by 7 bases and J by 4 bases, with 13 bases between. Germline V gives CDR1 SGHRS, CDR2 YFSETQ. CDR3 sequence: CASRHPVSDTQYF. The CDR3 nucleotides read TGCGCCAGCCGGCACCCAGTTTCAGATACGCAGTATTTT.

The rearrangement links TRBV29-1 to TRBJ2-2, with D maybe TRBD2 (5 bases). The CDR3 loop spans 15 amino acids. CDR1 and CDR2 (germline): SQVTM, ANQGSEA. V was clipped by 3 bases and J by 6 bases, with 17 bases between them. The CDR3 spells CSVDSGNRVPGELFF. CDR3 DNA sequence: TGCAGCGTTGACTCGGGGAATCGGGTCCCCGGGGAGCTGTTTTTT.